The 22 T cell receptor beta chains given below trace back to one sample, sequenced in a study of shared T cell receptors in the human thymus. The assay was immunoSEQ multiplex PCR, and TCRdb's table has in-frame clones only and misses some. The sample lists more than 550,000 clones, approximately 85% occurring once. The same sample was also used in a study of human thymus T cells.

The sequencing sample was made of thymocytes. The receptors were sampled from a girl less than two years old with a congenital heart defect.

The chain carries TRBV11-2 and TRBJ1-2, with a weak D call TRBD1 (5 bases). Trimming stripped 1 base from V and 8 bases from J, with 11 bases between. The CDR3 is 13 residues long. The germline CDR1 and CDR2 sequences are SGHAT and FQNNGV. DNA of the CDR3: TGTGCCAGCAGCTTAGTACCCAGGGTGGGCTACACCTTC. This encodes CASSLVPRVGYTF. The full variable domain, rest sourced from reference TRBV11-2 and TRBJ1-2, is EAGVAQSPRYKIIEKRQSVAFWCNPISGHATLYWYQQILGQGPKLLIQFQNNGVVDDSQLPKDRFSAERLKGVDSTLKIQPAKLEDSAVYLCASSLVPRVGYTFGSGTRLTVV.

J is TRBJ2-5 and V is TRBV7-6; possible D gene TRBD1, 6 bases. V lost 5 bases to trimming and J lost 6 bases, with 16 bases between them. CDR1 is SGHVS, CDR2 FNYEAQ, per germline. This CDR3 spans 14 amino acids. CDR3 amino acids: CASSHNRDGKTQYF. The CDR3 DNA follows: TGTGCCAGCAGCCACAACAGGGATGGGAAGACCCAGTACTTC.

This chain connects TRBV7-9 to TRBJ1-2; 8 positions agree with TRBD1. This CDR3 spans 17 amino acids. V gave up 3 bases and J gave up 0 bases; unmatched junction bases: 9. Germline V lookup: CDR1 SEHNR, CDR2 FQNEAQ (reference sequence). The CDR3 nucleotides are TGTGCCAGCAGCTTCGGACAGGGCTTATTGACTAACTATGGCTACACCTTC. It encodes CASSFGQGLLTNYGYTF.

The chain carries TRBV4-3 and TRBJ1-2; tentative D call: TRBD1 (5 bases). Trimming pared 0 bases from V and 5 bases from J, leaving 25 bases between. The germline CDR1 and CDR2 sequences are LGHNA and YSLEER. The CDR3 covers 19 residues. The CDR3 nucleotides are TGCGCCAGCAGCCAAGATGCCGAAGATATGCATGTGGAGGGGTATGGCTACACCTTC. As protein: CASSQDAEDMHVEGYGYTF.

This chain joins TRBV5-1 and TRBJ2-3, with 8 bases matching TRBD1. The CDR3 is made up of 18 amino acids. After removal of 3 bases from V and 1 base from J, the junction contained 13 bases not matched to a gene. From germline, CDR1 is SGHRS and CDR2 YFSETQ. The CDR3: CASSYNPRQTGGTDTQYF. CDR3 nucleotides: TGCGCCAGCAGCTATAACCCCCGACAGACAGGGGGCACAGATACGCAGTATTTT.

The rearrangement joins TRBV5-1 to TRBJ2-7, with TRBD1 matching over 9 bases. The V and J ends lost 5 bases and 3 bases, in that order; junction bases with no gene match: 9. Germline CDR1 is SGHRS and CDR2 is YFSETQ. This CDR3 spans 15 amino acids. CDR3 coding DNA: TGCGCCAGCAGTCCGGGGGGACAGGGTTTCTACGAGCAGTACTTC. Translation: CASSPGGQGFYEQYF.

For this clone: No conserved phenylalanine or tryptophan ends this CDR3, so it is likely a read error. The limits of the CDR3 on the DNA are not certain, so only TCRdb's listed CDR3 is given. The chain joins TRBV6-4 to TRBJ1-6; whether TRBD1, the table's D call, matches the DNA was not checked. A total of 11 residues make up the CDR3, ends included. CDR1 and CDR2 (germline): MRHNA, SNTAGT. The CDR3 region is CASSDKRTGGI.

The chain combines TRBV5-1 with TRBJ1-2; TRBD1 matches at 12 bases. Losses at the gene ends were 10 bases for V and 2 bases for J; bases not matched to a gene: 6. This CDR3 contains 14 residues. Germline lookup yields CDR1 SGHRS and CDR2 YFSETQ. The CDR3 nucleotides are TGCGCCTGCGGGACAGGGGGCCTCAACTATGGCTACACCTTC. Translated: CACGTGGLNYGYTF. Filled out from reference TRBV5-1 and TRBJ1-2, the complete variable domain reads KAGVTQTPRYLIKTRGQQVTLSCSPISGHRSVSWYQQTPGQGLQFLFEYFSETQRNKGNFPGRFSGRQFSNSRSEMNVSTLELGDSALYLCACGTGGLNYGYTFGSGTRLTVV.

This clone was recorded a few times. The chain employs TRBV7-2 and TRBJ2-7; TRBD2 aligns across 9 bases. The CDR3 length is 15 residues. Germline CDR1 and CDR2: SGHTA and FQGNSA. J lost 7 bases, V lost 5 bases, and 12 bases had no gene match. The CDR3 loop reads CASSPPGLAFVEQYF. In DNA, the CDR3 is TGTGCCAGCAGCCCCCCGGGACTAGCCTTCGTGGAGCAGTACTTC.

The J gene is TRBJ1-3, the V gene TRBV7-8; D perhaps matches TRBD1 (5 bases). The germline CDR1 and CDR2 sequences are SGHVS and FQNEAQ. The CDR3 has 19 amino acids. V was clipped by 0 bases and J by 0 bases, with 18 bases between them. CDR3 coding DNA: TGTGCCAGCAGCTTAGCTGTGGAGACAGCGGGGTACTCTGGAAACACCATATATTTT. This sequence encodes CASSLAVETAGYSGNTIYF.

The rearrangement links TRBV28 to TRBJ1-2; D is unresolved. This CDR3 comprises 15 residues. Trimming removed 3 bases from V and 0 bases from J, with 11 bases in between. Germline V gene data show CDR1 as MDHEN and CDR2 as SYDVKM. The CDR3 coding sequence is TGTGCCAGCAGTTTGGAGGGTGCCACTAACTATGGCTACACCTTC. Amino acid sequence: CASSLEGATNYGYTF.

V and J are TRBV30 and TRBJ1-6; D is uncertain. The CDR3 has 15 amino acids. The V end was cut by 0 bases, the J end by 10 bases, with 16 bases between. Germline V gene sequence: CDR1 GTSNPN, CDR2 SVGIG (reference sequence). The CDR3 protein is CAWSVISLSGSPLHF. CDR3 sequence (DNA): TGTGCCTGGAGTGTTATCAGTCTGTCTGGCTCACCCCTCCACTTT. Looking up the rest from reference TRBV30 and TRBJ1-6 gives the full variable domain: SQTIHQWPATLVQPVGSPLSLECTVEGTSNPNLYWYRQAAGRGLQLLFYSVGIGQISSEVPQNLSASRPQDRQFILSSKKLLLSDSGFYLCAWSVISLSGSPLHFGNGTRLTVT.

This clone appeared once. The genes are TRBV19 and TRBJ1-2; D may be TRBD1 (5 bases). The V gene's germline CDR1 is LNHDA and CDR2 SQIVND (reference sequence). Trimming removed 4 bases from V and 1 base from J, with 13 bases in between. The CDR3 sequence is 15 residues long. The CDR3 reads CASSTAPRVNYGYTF. The CDR3 nucleotides read TGTGCCAGTAGTACCGCACCCAGGGTTAACTATGGCTACACCTTC.

As for this clone: Relative to the germline gene, one junction end is altered; a read error may explain this. The genes are TRBV6-1 and TRBJ1-5; 7 nucleotides agree with TRBD1. Germline loops: CDR1 MNHNS, CDR2 SASEGT. This CDR3 is built from 14 residues. As DNA, the CDR3 is TGTGCCAGCAGGGAAGACAGGGTGCGCCAGCCCCAGCATTTT. It yields the protein CASREDRVRQPQHF.

The J gene is TRBJ2-5, the V gene TRBV4-1; D is perhaps TRBD2 (5 bases). Per the germline V gene, CDR1 is MGHRA and CDR2 is YSYEKL. Deletions cut 0 bases from V and 2 bases from J, with 16 bases between. The CDR3 contains 17 residues. The CDR3 is CASSQEPPRRQQETQYF. Written as DNA, the CDR3 is TGCGCCAGCAGCCAAGAGCCACCGAGGAGGCAGCAAGAGACCCAGTACTTC.

This clone was seen a single time. The chain has TRBV29-1 and TRBJ1-2; D possibly corresponds to TRBD1 (5 bases). With 3 bases removed from V and 2 bases from J, the gap between germline ends came to 10 bases. The CDR3 is 13 amino acids. Germline values: CDR1 SQVTM, CDR2 ANQGSEA. The CDR3 DNA is TGCAGCGTTGATACAGGACCCAACTATGGCTACACCTTC. It translates to CSVDTGPNYGYTF.

The rearrangement links TRBV4-1 to TRBJ2-1; D possibly corresponds to TRBD1 (5 bases). The CDR3 contains 16 residues. Trimming left V 0 bases short and J 2 bases short, with 11 bases between. Germline V gene sequence: CDR1 MGHRA, CDR2 YSYEKL. CDR3 sequence: CASSQEVSGPYNEQFF. Written as DNA, the CDR3 is TGCGCCAGCAGCCAAGAAGTCTCAGGGCCCTACAATGAGCAGTTCTTC.

CDR3 nucleotide sequence: TGTGCCAGCAGCTTGCTAGCGGTTCGGGGGAGGCGAGACTACGAGCAGTACTTC. It translates to CASSLLAVRGRRDYEQYF. The gene calls are TRBV5-4 and TRBJ2-7, with 7 positions matching TRBD2. Per germline, CDR1 SGHNT and CDR2 YYREEE (reference sequence). This CDR3 spans 18 amino acids. V was clipped by 1 base and J by 3 bases; unmatched bases: 16.

This chain uses TRBV5-6 with TRBJ2-5; D is unresolved. The CDR3 covers 14 residues. Germline V gives CDR1 SGHDT, CDR2 YYEEEE. The V gene lost 0 bases and the J gene lost 0 bases, with 6 bases spanning the gap. In nucleotides, the CDR3 is TGTGCCAGCAGCTTGGACGGGTACCAAGAGACCCAGTACTTC. It specifies CASSLDGYQETQYF.

V usage is TRBV7-9 and J usage is TRBJ1-2, with TRBD1 identical over 8 bases. The CDR3 length is 14 residues. J lost 4 bases, V lost 2 bases, and 3 bases had no gene match. CDR1 is SEHNR, CDR2 FQNEAQ, per germline (reference sequence). In DNA, the CDR3 is TGTGCCAGCAGCTTATCAGGGGGCGGCTATGGCTACACCTTC. This encodes CASSLSGGGYGYTF. Full variable domain (remainder filled in from reference TRBV7-9 and TRBJ1-2): DTGVSQNPRHKITKRGQNVTFRCDPISEHNRLYWYRQTLGQGPEFLTYFQNEAQLEKSRLLSDRFSAERPKGSFSTLEIQRTEQGDSAMYLCASSLSGGGYGYTFGSGTRLTVV.

The V gene is TRBV27, the J gene TRBJ2-2; the match to TRBD1 covers 8 bases. The CDR3 has 15 amino acids. Germline trimming cut 4 bases from V and 8 bases from J; bases unmatched to any gene: 9. Germline CDR1 reads MNHEY; CDR2 reads SMNVEV (reference sequence). DNA of the CDR3: TGTGCCAGCAGTTATGAGACAGGGGTTTGGGGGGAGCTGTTTTTT. Translation: CASSYETGVWGELFF.

This clone was seen only a few times. This chain joins TRBV7-2 and TRBJ2-3, with D perhaps matching TRBD1 (7 bases). The V end was cut by 6 bases, the J end by 5 bases, with 24 bases between. Germline V gene lookup returns CDR1 SGHTA and CDR2 FQGNSA. There are 17 residues in the CDR3. The CDR3 DNA is TGTGCCAGCAGGGACTACAGGGGTCAGGTTGAGGGAGATACGCAGTATTTT. Encoded protein: CASRDYRGQVEGDTQYF. The variable domain in full, completed from reference TRBV7-2 and TRBJ2-3, reads GAGVSQSPSNKVTEKGKDVELRCDPISGHTALYWYRQSLGQGLEFLIYFQGNSAPDKSGLPSDRFSAERTGGSVSTLTIQRTQQEDSAVYLCASRDYRGQVEGDTQYFGPGTRLTVL.